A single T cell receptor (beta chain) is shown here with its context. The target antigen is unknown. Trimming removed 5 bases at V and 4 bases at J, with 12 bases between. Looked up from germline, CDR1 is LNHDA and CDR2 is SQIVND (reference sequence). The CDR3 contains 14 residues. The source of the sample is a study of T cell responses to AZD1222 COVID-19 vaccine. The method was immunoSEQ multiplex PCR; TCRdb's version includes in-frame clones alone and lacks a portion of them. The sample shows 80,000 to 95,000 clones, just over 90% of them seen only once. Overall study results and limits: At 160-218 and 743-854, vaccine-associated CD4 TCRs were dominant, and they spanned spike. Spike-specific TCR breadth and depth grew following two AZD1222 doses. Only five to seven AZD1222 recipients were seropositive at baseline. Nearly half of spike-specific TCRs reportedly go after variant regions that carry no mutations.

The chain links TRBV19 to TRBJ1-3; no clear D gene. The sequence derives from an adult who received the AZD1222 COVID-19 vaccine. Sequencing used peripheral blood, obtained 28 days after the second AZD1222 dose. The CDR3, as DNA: TGTGCCAGTAGTCGTCAAGGCAGCGGAAACACCATATATTTT. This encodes CASSRQGSGNTIYF.